This TCR beta chain was sequenced in a study of technical replicates of blood from four donors. Only in-frame clones appear in the TCRdb table, and some are missing; sequencing was by immunoSEQ multiplex PCR. The data hold approximately 100,000 clones, with over 95% observed a single time. Germline CDR1 and CDR2: LNHDA and SQIVND (reference sequence). J was trimmed by 7 bases and V by 3 bases; bases with no gene match: 8. This CDR3 region has 14 residues. The sequence was obtained from a human donor in good health. Sequenced sample: T cells isolated from PBMCs. This chain uses TRBV19 with TRBJ2-7; 8 bases agree with TRBD1. In DNA form, the CDR3 reads TGTGCCAGTAGTATTCGGCAGGGGGCGGGGGAGCAGTACTTC. Protein product: CASSIRQGAGEQYF.